This is a list of T cell receptor beta chains from one sample in a study of T-cell memory formation after mild COVID-19. TCRdb re-called the 5' RACE reads with MiXCR, one entry per CDR3 protein. Here the sample spans 250,000 to 300,000 distinct CDR3 sequences, more than 15% being singletons. Specimen: PBMCs or a T cell subset sorted from them (not recorded which). These receptors were obtained from a man aged 18 to 30 who had mild COVID-19 (a few samples of this study predate the infection). Cell type and time point are not known. Both conserved end residues are part of each CDR3. The D gene is left open where the match is weak. The size entry is marked missing in some rows and otherwise reads once, few, many or a size class.

TRBJ1-6,NA,NA,TRBV4-1,TGCGCCAGCAGCTCAGCCCCCGGACTCAATTCACCCCTCCACTTT,CASSSAPGLNSPLHF
TRBJ2-3,TRBD2,NA,TRBV12-3/TRBV12-4,TGTGCCAGCAGTTCCTCAGCGGGGGGGCCGGCAGATACGCAGTATTTT,CASSSSAGGPADTQYF
TRBJ2-7,NA,NA,TRBV11-2,TGTGCCAGCAGCTTATCCATGGGAAGCAGGGCGTCCGAGCAGTACTTC,CASSLSMGSRASEQYF
TRBJ2-1,TRBD1,NA,TRBV7-9,TGTGCCAGCAGCTTAACCGGGACAGTTAATGAGCAGTTCTTC,CASSLTGTVNEQFF
TRBJ1-5,NA,NA,TRBV7-9,TGTGCCAGCAGCGGGCGGGAGCAGCCCCAGCATTTT,CASSGREQPQHF
TRBJ2-3,NA,NA,TRBV4-2,TGTGCCAGCAGCCAAGAGGCCGCGACCTCCACAGATACGCAGTATTTT,CASSQEAATSTDTQYF
TRBJ1-6,NA,NA,TRBV27,TGTGCCAGCAGTTTAGGGCAGGGGTTTAATTCACCCCTCCACTTT,CASSLGQGFNSPLHF
TRBJ2-3,NA,few,TRBV2,TGTGCCAGCCTTGCGGGGTTTCCAACAGATACGCAGTATTTT,CASLAGFPTDTQYF
TRBJ1-1,NA,NA,TRBV5-1,TGCGCCAGCAGCTTAAGTCCAGTGAACACTGAAGCTTTCTTT,CASSLSPVNTEAFF
TRBJ1-6,NA,NA,TRBV7-9,TGTGCCAGCAGCGCCCTACAGGGTCCACAAACACCCCTCCACTTT,CASSALQGPQTPLHF
TRBJ2-3,TRBD2,few,TRBV4-1,TGCGCCAGCAGCCAAGGTCCGGGAGCGGGGGGGCGCACAGATACGCAGTATTTT,CASSQGPGAGGRTDTQYF
TRBJ2-5,TRBD2,many,TRBV5-4,TGTGCCAGCAGCTTGGGGGGACTAGCGGGGGCCGGGGAGACCCAGTACTTC,CASSLGGLAGAGETQYF
TRBJ2-2,NA,few,TRBV7-9,TGTGCCAGCAGCTTTCCGGGACACCTCACCGGGGAGCTGTTTTTT,CASSFPGHLTGELFF
TRBJ1-2,NA,NA,TRBV12-3/TRBV12-4,TGTGCCAGCAGTTTGAACAGGGCTAACTATGGCTACACCTTC,CASSLNRANYGYTF
TRBJ1-2,NA,NA,TRBV7-6,TGTGCCAGCAGGGCCTACAGGGACGGCTACACCTTC,CASRAYRDGYTF
TRBJ2-3,TRBD1,few,TRBV24-1,TGTGCCACAGGGGACAGTGGGACAGATACGCAGTATTTT,CATGDSGTDTQYF
TRBJ1-2,NA,few,TRBV5-1,TGCGCCAGCATCCCCGACCCGTCCCGTTCTAACTATGGCTACACCTTC,CASIPDPSRSNYGYTF
TRBJ2-3,NA,NA,TRBV5-1,TGCGCCAGCAGCTTGGCCGTTCAGGGATGGGCAGATACGCAGTATTTT,CASSLAVQGWADTQYF
TRBJ1-4,NA,NA,TRBV2,TGTGCCAGCGAGGGTGAAAAACTGTTTTTT,CASEGEKLFF
TRBJ2-2,NA,NA,TRBV7-9,TGTGCCAGCAGCCCGGGGGCCGGGAGTCTCGGGGAGCTGTTTTTT,CASSPGAGSLGELFF
TRBJ2-7,NA,NA,TRBV7-2,TGTGCCAGCAGCTCGCAACTAGGCGGGTACGAGCAGTACTTC,CASSSQLGGYEQYF
TRBJ2-1,TRBD2,few,TRBV12-3/TRBV12-4,TGTGCCAGCAGTGAGAGGACTAGCGCCAGCGATGAGCAGTTCTTC,CASSERTSASDEQFF
TRBJ2-3,TRBD2,few,TRBV24-1,TGTGCCACCAGAGCTCCGGGACTAGCTAGGCATCCAGATACGCAGTATTTT,CATRAPGLARHPDTQYF
TRBJ1-5,NA,few,TRBV12-3/TRBV12-4,TGTGCCAGCAGTTCCCTCGGGGCAGGGGCTGGACTCGGGGCCCAGCATTTT,CASSSLGAGAGLGAQHF
TRBJ2-1,TRBD2,many,TRBV20-1,TGCAGTGCTGCTCTAGCGGTTTTCTACAATGAGCAGTTCTTC,CSAALAVFYNEQFF
TRBJ1-1,TRBD1,few,TRBV28,TGTGCCAGCACCCAGGGGGCTGAAGCTTTCTTT,CASTQGAEAFF
TRBJ2-5,NA,few,TRBV6-5,TGTGCCAGCAGCGCCGGACTCCCGGGGATTCAAGAGACCCAGTACTTC,CASSAGLPGIQETQYF
TRBJ1-1,NA,NA,TRBV9,TGTGCCAGCAGCCCTCACGGGGTGGGGCCGTTAGAAGCTTTCTTT,CASSPHGVGPLEAFF
TRBJ2-1,TRBD1,few,TRBV4-2,TGTGCCAGCAGCCAAGGGTCAGGGGGTATAGGCAATGAGCAGTTCTTC,CASSQGSGGIGNEQFF
TRBJ1-5,NA,NA,TRBV7-2,TGTGCCAGCAGCGCCAGCCCTGGCAATCAGCCCCAGCATTTT,CASSASPGNQPQHF
TRBJ2-2,NA,NA,TRBV7-6,TGTGCCAGCAGCTTAGAGAAGTTAGCGGTCGGGGAGCTGTTTTTT,CASSLEKLAVGELFF
TRBJ2-1,TRBD2,NA,TRBV6-5,TGTGCCAGCAACCTAGCGGGGGGATCCTACAATGAGCAGTTCTTC,CASNLAGGSYNEQFF
TRBJ2-1,NA,few,TRBV4-2,TGTGCCAGCAGCCAGTCGGAGACCGGGGGGCATGAGCAGTTCTTC,CASSQSETGGHEQFF
TRBJ1-3,NA,few,TRBV15,TGTGCCACCAGCAGTGCAGCCTCTGGAAACACCATATATTTT,CATSSAASGNTIYF
TRBJ1-5,NA,NA,TRBV20-1,TGCAGTGCCCGGCGCGGGGCTGGCAATCAGCCCCAGCATTTT,CSARRGAGNQPQHF
TRBJ1-4,NA,NA,TRBV12-3/TRBV12-4,TGTGCCAGCAGTTTAAAACAGGGCGGGGAAAAACTGTTTTTT,CASSLKQGGEKLFF
TRBJ1-5,NA,NA,TRBV29-1,TGCAGCGTTGAGACGGGGGGCCGGGGTCAGCCCCAGCATTTT,CSVETGGRGQPQHF
TRBJ1-3,NA,many,TRBV4-1,TGCGCCAGCAGCCCCTACAGGGACGCCTCTGGAAACACCATATATTTT,CASSPYRDASGNTIYF
TRBJ1-1,NA,NA,TRBV29-1,TGCAGCGGTTTGGGGGACACTGAAGCTTTCTTT,CSGLGDTEAFF